The entry below describes one TCR beta chain. This CDR3 spans 15 amino acids. The V gene lost 1 base and the J gene lost 5 bases, with 11 bases spanning the gap. Germline V lookup: CDR1 SSHAT, CDR2 FNYEAQ (reference sequence). The method was immunoSEQ multiplex PCR; TCRdb's version includes in-frame clones alone and lacks a portion of them. This table has 40,000 to 60,000 clones, about 86% appearing once. This entry belongs to a study of T cell responses to AZD1222 COVID-19 vaccine. This receptor was obtained from an adult who received the AZD1222 COVID-19 vaccine. The V call is TRBV7-7, the J call TRBJ2-2, with D perhaps TRBD1 (6 bases). The sample here was peripheral blood, taken 28 days after the second AZD1222 dose. CDR3 sequence: CASSLGTVETGELFF. DNA of the CDR3: TGTGCCAGCAGCTTAGGGACAGTCGAAACCGGGGAGCTGTTTTTT. The full variable domain, in which reference TRBV7-7 and TRBJ2-2 provide the parts outside the CDR3, is GAGVSQSPRYKVTKRGQDVTLRCDPISSHATLYWYQQALGQGPEFLTYFNYEAQPDKSGLPSDRFSAERPEGSISTLTIQRTEQRDSAMYRCASSLGTVETGELFFGEGSRLTVL.